Included here is one T cell receptor beta chain sequence, with context. Its antigen is undetermined. Sorted-subset replicate PCR reactions contained 150 to 200 ng DNA, corresponding to approximately 30,000 T cell genomes. Produced via immunoSEQ multiplex PCR; TCRdb's table is partial and in-frame only. The table lists some 700,000 clones, about 92% of them singletons. This record belongs to a study of shared clonotypes between healthy human individuals. General study findings and limits: Shared across a few donors were around 4.7% of the naive CD4 clonotypes. Non-shared clonotypes were found to have lower generation probabilities than the clonotypes that were shared by all four of the sorted-subset donors.

The CDR3 is made up of 14 amino acids. Germline CDR1 SGHNT, CDR2 YYREEE (reference sequence). Trimming left V 0 bases short and J 7 bases short, with 14 bases between. The sample was memory CD8+ T cells from PBMCs. As for subset: CD45RO+ cells pooled with CCR7-negative TemRA cells. This TCR came from a man aged 18-30 years in good health. Some clones in this sample may be carry-over from other donors' samples. The chain carries TRBV5-4 and TRBJ2-7, with D perhaps matching TRBD1 (5 bases). The CDR3 bases are TGTGCCAGCAGCTTGGTAGGGGCGGTGAGGGAGCAGTACTTC. This codes for CASSLVGAVREQYF. Variable domain in full (rest from reference TRBV5-4 and TRBJ2-7): ETGVTQSPTHLIKTRGQQVTLRCSSQSGHNTVSWYQQALGQGPQFIFQYYREEENGRGNFPPRFSGLQFPNYSSELNVNALELDDSALYLCASSLVGAVREQYFGPGTRLTVT.